The entry below gives a single T cell receptor beta chain sequence along with its context. These data belong to a study of blood T cell repertoires in COVID-19. Across the whole study: Nucleic acid was either cDNA or gDNA, and it came from T cells, B-cell-depleted T cells, or PBMCs.

This CDR3 is 16 amino acids long. Trimming cost V 7 bases and J 0 bases; bases outside gene matches: 5. Germline values: CDR1 WNHNN, CDR2 SYGVQD (reference sequence). Profiled with immunoSEQ multiplex PCR; TCRdb holds only in-frame clones, not every one. Among approximately 300,000 clones listed, over 70% were seen once. Sequenced input: peripheral blood. The chain has TRBV10-1 and TRBJ2-3, with TRBD2 matching 12 bases. The TCR comes from a woman in her fifties or sixties with acute or convalescent COVID-19. The CDR3 region is CASIGTSGRSTDTQYF. DNA for the CDR3: TGCGCCAGCATAGGGACTAGCGGGCGGAGCACAGATACGCAGTATTTT.